Here is one T cell receptor beta chain with its context. The sample belongs to a study of blood T cell repertoires in COVID-19. The wider study: COVID-19 samples, acute and convalescent, were from the United States, Italy and Spain. The cDNA or gDNA used as material had been derived from T cells, B-cell-depleted T cells, or PBMCs.

The J segment lost 5 bases and the V segment lost 3 bases, leaving 2 bases of the junction unmatched. Germline CDR1 is SGDLS and CDR2 is YYNGEE. The CDR3 spans 13 residues. In the authors' workflow: Estimation of nucleated cell counts was performed using reference gene primer amplification. TCRdb's table, derived via immunoSEQ multiplex PCR, lists solely in-frame clones and lacks some. The V and J calls and clone size were taken over from that table, and D and trimming were inferred from the DNA. The repertoire has about 70,000 clones, around 90% of them found once; the top ten carry 7.5% to 9.5%. The sequence was collected from a human donor in a cohort sampled during active COVID-19. Source material: peripheral blood. The chain employs TRBV9 and TRBJ2-7; 10 bases align to TRBD2. Here the CDR3 reads CASSAGLADEQYF. In nucleotides, the CDR3 is TGTGCCAGCAGCGCCGGACTAGCGGACGAGCAGTACTTC.